The clone carrying this T cell receptor beta chain was counted between two and nine times. Its specificity is unknown. Making use of molecular barcodes, quantitative 5'-RACE generated TCR beta libraries. Each CDR3 protein is one row after TCRdb ran MiXCR on the 5' RACE reads. The sample gives approximately 35,000 distinct CDR3 sequences, 9.5% to 11% of which show up once; around 21% is in the top ten. The CDR3 has 14 residues. The V and J ends lost 6 bases and 4 bases respectively, with 12 bases between them. The source of the sample is a study of CD8 T cells in ankylosing spondylitis. Findings and limits, study-wide: The clones that were linked to disease were reported to be significantly enriched in matched synovial fluid samples from ankylosing spondylitis patients. Ankylosing spondylitis blood appeared to carry a characteristic TCR beta motif of several highly homologous variants.

The chain uses TRBV12-3 or TRBV12-4 and TRBJ1-4; D remains ambiguous. The specimen was synovial fluid, either unsorted or a sorted T cell fraction (not recorded which). This receptor was identified in a male donor with ankylosing spondylitis. CDR3 nucleotides: TGTGCCAGCAGATCCCCACCGGGTAATGAAAAACTGTTTTTT. Translation: CASRSPPGNEKLFF.